Sequencing of this T cell receptor (beta chain) was carried out in a study of blood T cell repertoires in COVID-19. As for the study in general: Researchers got acute and convalescent COVID-19 samples from the United States, Italy and Spain. In each case, the material was cDNA or gDNA derived from T cells, B-cell-depleted T cells, or PBMCs.

Per the original data handling: Researchers report that nucleated cell counts were estimated from reference gene primer amplification. Assay: immunoSEQ multiplex PCR; the TCRdb copy retains only in-frame clones and omits some. V and J calls and clone size come straight from that table; D and trimming were deduced from the DNA. The data show about 160,000 clones, around four fifths seen once. V was clipped by 3 bases and J by 5 bases; unmatched bases: 13. This CDR3 spans 17 amino acids. In germline, CDR1 is SGHRS, CDR2 YFSETQ. The sample taken for sequencing was peripheral blood. The gene calls are TRBV5-1 and TRBJ2-1; 8 nucleotides match TRBD2. This receptor was obtained from a woman older than 75 with acute or convalescent COVID-19. The CDR3 DNA reads TGCGCCAGCAGCTGGATAATAGCGGGAACCATCAACAATGAGCAGTTCTTC. This sequence encodes CASSWIIAGTINNEQFF. The full variable domain, its missing parts supplied by reference TRBV5-1 and TRBJ2-1, is KAGVTQTPRYLIKTRGQQVTLSCSPISGHRSVSWYQQTPGQGLQFLFEYFSETQRNKGNFPGRFSGRQFSNSRSEMNVSTLELGDSALYLCASSWIIAGTINNEQFFGPGTRLTVL.